This T cell receptor (beta chain) was captured by sequencing in a study of T cell responses to AZD1222 COVID-19 vaccine. For this clone: Its antigen is undetermined.

Study-level points and caveats: Of the AZD1222 recipients, only 5 to 7 were seropositive at baseline.

The CDR3 has 16 residues. Germline V gene data show CDR1 as SGHNT and CDR2 as YYREEE (reference sequence). V lost 5 bases, J lost 6 bases, and 20 bases lay in between. Assay used: immunoSEQ multiplex PCR; TCRdb lists only in-frame clones, some missing. The profile covers some 90,000 clones, with around nine tenths appearing a single time and about an eighth taken by the ten largest. The rearrangement joins TRBV5-4 to TRBJ2-2; a possible D gene is TRBD2 (5 bases). The receptor's source is an adult in good health. The source material was peripheral blood, sampled on day 0 of AZD1222 vaccination. The DNA of the CDR3 is TGTGCCAGCAGTCCCGGTGACTACCCCCTGTCCGGGGAGCTGTTTTTT. Protein product: CASSPGDYPLSGELFF.